The 15 T cell receptor beta chains below all came from one sample that was sequenced in a study of human T cells and chemical hapten exposure. TCRdb re-analysed the RACE reads in MiXCR, keeping a single row per CDR3 protein. The table includes 89,000 or so distinct CDR3 sequences, 6.6% detected once. Time point described: patch test 2, 6 weeks after DPC sensitization. As for treatment: therapeutic diphenylcyclopropenone sensitization with weekly scalp DPC. The specimen was whole blood, collected in connection with sensitization to the hapten diphenylcyclopropenone (DPC). All receptors come from a woman aged 25 to 39 with alopecia areata. Some clones in this sample may be carry-over from other donors' samples.

This clonotype was detected only a few times. V gene TRBV27 combines with J gene TRBJ1-2; TRBD1 agrees at 9 bases. Germline V gives CDR1 MNHEY, CDR2 SMNVEV (reference sequence). This CDR3 is 16 amino acids long. The V gene end was trimmed by 8 bases and the J gene end by 2 bases; junction bases not matched to a gene: 12. CDR3 protein: CASVPLYRGRNYGYTF. CDR3 in DNA: TGTGCCAGCGTCCCCCTATACAGGGGGCGAAACTATGGCTACACCTTC.

This clonotype has more than one count but fewer than ten. The V gene is TRBV9, the J gene TRBJ2-5, with 8 nucleotides matching TRBD2. CDR3 length equals 16 residues. With 8 bases clipped from V and 2 bases from J, the junction kept 14 bases outside the gene matches. CDR1 and CDR2 (germline): SGDLS, YYNGEE. This CDR3 reads CASAGGGSQFQETQYF. In DNA, the CDR3 is TGTGCCAGTGCTGGCGGGGGGTCCCAATTTCAAGAGACCCAGTACTTC.

As to this clonotype: A much larger clone is a single base away; this may be a read error. J is TRBJ2-3 and V is TRBV2, with TRBD1 as a possible D gene (5 bases). Germline V gene sequence: CDR1 SNHLY, CDR2 FYNNEI. The V gene lost 5 bases and the J gene lost 2 bases, with 14 bases spanning the gap. The CDR3 totals 15 residues. CDR3 region: CASSSTAGNTDTQYF. CDR3 sequence (DNA): TGTGCCAGCAGTTCGACAGCAGGAAACACAGATACGCAGTATTTT. Combining the CDR3 with reference TRBV2 and TRBJ2-3 gives the whole variable domain EPEVTQTPSHQVTQMGQEVILRCVPISNHLYFYWYRQILGQKVEFLVSFYNNEISEKSEIFDDQFSVERPDGSNFTLKIRSTKLEDSAMYFCASSSTAGNTDTQYFGPGTRLTVL.

This sequence joins TRBV7-3 and TRBJ2-1, with TRBD2 matching over 9 bases. V shed 2 bases, J shed 4 bases, and the junction held 6 bases outside the gene matches. Germline CDR1 SGHTA, CDR2 FQGTGA. The length of the CDR3 is 16 residues. The CDR3 DNA reads TGTGCCAGCAGCTTAGCCGGGACTAGCCTTTACAATGAGCAGTTCTTC. As protein: CASSLAGTSLYNEQFF.

About this clonotype itself: A read error may produce the germline difference seen at one junction end. The chain uses TRBV7-9 and TRBJ1-3; D is unclear. The CDR3 extends over 18 amino acids. CDR1 and CDR2 (germline): SEHNR, FQNEAQ (reference sequence). The CDR3 here is CASSSTYRSALSGNIIYF. Written as DNA, the CDR3 is TGTGCCAGCAGCTCCACATATCGATCTGCTCTCTCTGGAAACATCATATATTTT.

Many counts were recorded for this clonotype. This rearrangement joins TRBV27 to TRBJ1-5; TRBD1 is a possible D gene (5 bases). V was cut by 3 bases and J by 5 bases, with 11 bases left in between. The CDR3 loop spans 14 amino acids. Germline V lookup: CDR1 MNHEY, CDR2 SMNVEV (reference sequence). The CDR3 nucleotides read TGTGCCAGCAGTTTTACAGGCGGAGATCAGCCCCAGCATTTT. This translates into CASSFTGGDQPQHF.

With respect to this clonotype: Being one base from a much bigger clone, this may be a read error. The V call is TRBV20-1, the J call TRBJ1-2; 8 nucleotides line up with TRBD1. CDR1 and CDR2 (germline): DFQATT, SNEGSKA (reference sequence). The CDR3 has 15 amino acids. The CDR3, as DNA: TGCAGTGCTAGTCATGACAGGGGTTTTAGCTATGGCGACACCTTC. This codes for CSASHDRGFSYGDTF.

A few counts support this clonotype. The chain employs TRBV30 and TRBJ1-1; D perhaps matches TRBD1 (5 bases). Germline values: CDR1 GTSNPN, CDR2 SVGIG (reference sequence). V was cut by 4 bases and J by 3 bases, with 12 bases left in between. The CDR3 totals 13 residues. The CDR3 spells CAWTGRVDTEAFF. As DNA, the CDR3 is TGTGCCTGGACGGGCAGGGTGGACACTGAAGCTTTCTTT. The full variable domain, completed using reference TRBV30 and TRBJ1-1, is SQTIHQWPATLVQPVGSPLSLECTVEGTSNPNLYWYRQAAGRGLQLLFYSVGIGQISSEVPQNLSASRPQDRQFILSSKKLLLSDSGFYLCAWTGRVDTEAFFGQGTRLTVV.

The sample holds a few counts of this clonotype. The chain carries TRBV6-4 and TRBJ2-1, with TRBD2 as a possible D gene (5 bases). The CDR3 spans 13 residues. V lost 0 bases, J lost 8 bases, and 8 bases lay in between. CDR1 and CDR2 from the germline V gene are MRHNA and SNTAGT. CDR3 bases: TGTGCCAGCAGTGACTCAGCGGTGGATGAGCAGTTCTTC. Its protein product is CASSDSAVDEQFF.

The chain employs TRBV6-6 and TRBJ1-5; the match to TRBD1 covers 7 bases. Germline V CDR1 and CDR2: MNHNY, SVGAGI (reference sequence). The CDR3 consists of 15 residues. The V segment lost 6 bases and the J segment 7 bases; nucleotides outside the gene matches: 12. This CDR3 reads CASSQLGGQGQPQHF. The CDR3, as DNA: TGTGCCAGCAGCCAACTAGGGGGCCAGGGCCAGCCCCAGCATTTT.

This clonotype was seen ten or more times. V and J are TRBV2 and TRBJ2-1; 7 positions match TRBD1. The germline CDR1 and CDR2 sequences are SNHLY and FYNNEI. The CDR3 covers 15 residues. V was pared by 11 bases and J by 4 bases, with 14 bases of the junction left unmatched. The CDR3 sequence is CAGHRGQFSYNEQFF. The CDR3 region has the DNA TGTGCCGGACACAGGGGACAATTTTCATACAATGAGCAGTTCTTC.

This clonotype has a handful of counts. The chain combines TRBV29-1 with TRBJ1-1, with D unclear. Germline V gives CDR1 SQVTM, CDR2 ANQGSEA. The CDR3 runs to 12 residues. Between the trimmed V and J ends, which lost 8 bases and 5 bases, there was a span of 15 bases. The CDR3 loop is CSTEEGKTEAFF. The DNA of the CDR3 is TGCAGCACCGAGGAGGGAAAAACTGAAGCTTTCTTT. The full variable domain, in which reference TRBV29-1 and TRBJ1-1 provide the parts outside the CDR3, is SAVISQKPSRDICQRGTSLTIQCQVDSQVTMMFWYRQQPGQSLTLIATANQGSEATYESGFVIDKFPISRPNLTFSTLTVSNMSPEDSSIYLCSTEEGKTEAFFGQGTRLTVV.

The table lists this clonotype with many counts. The chain recombines TRBV29-1 with TRBJ2-7; D gene uncertain. Trimming cost V 6 bases and J 3 bases, with 9 bases left between them. The CDR3 loop spans 11 amino acids. CDR1 SQVTM and CDR2 ANQGSEA come from the germline V gene. CDR3 sequence (DNA): TGCAGCGTCGGACGGAACTACGAGCAGTACTTC. Translation: CSVGRNYEQYF.

The gene calls are TRBV19 and TRBJ2-5, with a weak D call TRBD1 (5 bases). This CDR3 has 13 amino acids. From germline, CDR1 is LNHDA and CDR2 SQIVND (reference sequence). V was trimmed by 6 bases and J by 0 bases, leaving 8 bases between them. Here the CDR3 reads CASRRQNQETQYF. The CDR3 region has the DNA TGTGCCAGTAGAAGACAGAACCAAGAGACCCAGTACTTC.

CDR3 nucleotides: TGTGCCAGCAGTCCAGGGTTGGTAGGTGAAGCTTTCTTT. Translation: CASSPGLVGEAFF. The genes are TRBV12-3 or TRBV12-4 and TRBJ1-1, with D possibly being TRBD1 (5 bases). V shed 5 bases and J shed 7 bases, with 14 bases lying between them. The CDR3 consists of 13 residues.